This T cell receptor beta chain was identified during a study of blood T cell repertoires in COVID-19. Study background: The study drew acute and convalescent COVID-19 samples from the United States, Italy and Spain. T cells, B-cell-depleted T cells, or PBMCs provided the cDNA or gDNA that served as material.

Authors' data handling: Amplification from reference gene primers served as the basis for estimated nucleated cell counts. This table comes from immunoSEQ multiplex PCR, and its TCRdb copy is limited to in-frame clones, with some not included. The DNA gave D and trimming, while V, J and clone size come from that table. This table holds over 300,000 clones, around 90% found once. From germline, CDR1 is SGDLS and CDR2 YYNGEE. The CDR3 sequence is 15 residues long. V shed 0 bases and J shed 5 bases, with 14 bases lying between them. The sample taken for sequencing was peripheral blood. The receptor's source is a man between 18 and 29 years old with active or convalescent COVID-19. The chain couples TRBV9 to TRBJ2-5; D might be TRBD1 (6 bases). CDR3 protein: CASSVVGRGSETQYF. The DNA of the CDR3 is TGTGCCAGCAGCGTAGTCGGCAGGGGAAGCGAGACCCAGTACTTC.